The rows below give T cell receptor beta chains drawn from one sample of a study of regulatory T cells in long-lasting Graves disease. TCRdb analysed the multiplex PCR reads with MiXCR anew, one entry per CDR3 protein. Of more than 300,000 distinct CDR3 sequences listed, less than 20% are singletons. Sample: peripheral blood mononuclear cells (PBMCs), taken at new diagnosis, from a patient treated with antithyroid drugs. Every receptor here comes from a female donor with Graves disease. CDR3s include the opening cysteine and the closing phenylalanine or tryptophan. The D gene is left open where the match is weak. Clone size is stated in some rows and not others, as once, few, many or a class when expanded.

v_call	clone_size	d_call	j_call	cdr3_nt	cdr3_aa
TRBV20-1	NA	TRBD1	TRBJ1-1	TGCAGTGCTAGAGATCCACAGGGGGGGACTGAAGCTTTCTTT	CSARDPQGGTEAFF
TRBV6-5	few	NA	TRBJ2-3	TGTGCCAGCAGTTACTCGAGGCAAACAGATACGCAGTATTTT	CASSYSRQTDTQYF
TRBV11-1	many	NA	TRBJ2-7	TGTGCCAGCAGCTTAGTACAAGCCTACGAGCAGTACTTC	CASSLVQAYEQYF
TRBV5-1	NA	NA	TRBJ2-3	TGCGCCAGCAGCTTGGATGGTTATACGCAGTATTTT	CASSLDGYTQYF
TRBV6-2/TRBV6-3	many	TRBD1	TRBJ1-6	TGTGCCAGCAGCCGATCGACAGGGGTGGGTAATTCACCCCTCCACTTT	CASSRSTGVGNSPLHF
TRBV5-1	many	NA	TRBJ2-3	TGCGCCAGCAGCCCCACCTACGACGAAACAGATACGCAGTATTTT	CASSPTYDETDTQYF
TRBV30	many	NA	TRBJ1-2	TGTGCCTGGAGTGTAGTGAAAGATGGCTACACCTTC	CAWSVVKDGYTF
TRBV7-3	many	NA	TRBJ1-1	TGTGCCAGCAGCTTAGAACGGGGGAGGAACACTGAAGCTTTCTTT	CASSLERGRNTEAFF
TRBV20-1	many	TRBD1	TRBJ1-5	TGCAGTGCCGCGACAGGGGGCAATAGTCAGCCCCAGCATTTT	CSAATGGNSQPQHF
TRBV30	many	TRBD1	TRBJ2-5	TGTGCCTGGGACAGGGTAGTGGGAGAGACCCAGTACTTC	CAWDRVVGETQYF
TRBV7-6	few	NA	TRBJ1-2	TGTGCCAGCAGCCCTGGCCCGACGGGCTATGGCTACACCTTC	CASSPGPTGYGYTF
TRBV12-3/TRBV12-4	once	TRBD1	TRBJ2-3	TGTGCCAGCACTGAGGAGAGGGGGCCCACAGATACGCAGTATTTT	CASTEERGPTDTQYF
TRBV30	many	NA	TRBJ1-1	TGTGCCTGGAGGCAGGGGACTGAAGCTTTCTTT	CAWRQGTEAFF
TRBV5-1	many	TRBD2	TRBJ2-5	TGCGCCAGCAGCTTGGAAGGCGTGCTAGCGGGAGGAGAGACCCAGTACTTC	CASSLEGVLAGGETQYF
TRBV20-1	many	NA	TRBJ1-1	TGCAGTGCCGACCAGAGGGATCAGACGAACACTGAAGCTTTCTTT	CSADQRDQTNTEAFF
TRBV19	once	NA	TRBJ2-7	TGTGCCAGTAAACAGCAGGGAAAAATGTACGAGCAGTACTTC	CASKQQGKMYEQYF
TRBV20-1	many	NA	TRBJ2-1	TGCAGTGCTCCAGGGGCTAGCGGATTCTCCTACAATGAGCAGTTCTTC	CSAPGASGFSYNEQFF
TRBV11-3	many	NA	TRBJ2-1	TGTGCCAGCAGCTTAACCCGGGACTTCTACAATGAGCAGTTCTTC	CASSLTRDFYNEQFF
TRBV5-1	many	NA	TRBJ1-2	TGCGCCAGCAGCTTGGAATCGGTCTATGGCTACACCTTC	CASSLESVYGYTF
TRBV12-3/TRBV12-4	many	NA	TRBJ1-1	TGTGCCAGCAGAGCACATAGGCTGAACACTGAAGCTTTCTTT	CASRAHRLNTEAFF
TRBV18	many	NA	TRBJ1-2	TGTGCCAGCTCACCACAGGCCAGCTATGGCTACACCTTC	CASSPQASYGYTF
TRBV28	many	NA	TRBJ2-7	TGTGCCAGCAGTTCAGGACAGAGGAGCTCCTACGAGCAGTACTTC	CASSSGQRSSYEQYF
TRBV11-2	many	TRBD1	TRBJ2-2	TGTGCCAGCAGCCCTAAACCTAGCCGATTTCGACTACCGGGACAGGGGTACACCGGGGAGCTGTTTTTT	CASSPKPSRFRLPGQGYTGELFF
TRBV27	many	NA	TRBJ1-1	TGTGCCAGCAGTCTAGGTTGGGGGGATGAAGCTTTCTTT	CASSLGWGDEAFF
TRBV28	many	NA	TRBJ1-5	TGTGCCAGCAGTTTAGAGGGGCGGTGGGGAGAAGGGACGAGCAATCAGCCCCAGCATTTT	CASSLEGRWGEGTSNQPQHF
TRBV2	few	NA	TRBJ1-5	TGTGCCAGCAGTGATCCCAGGGACGGTCAGCCCCAGCATTTT	CASSDPRDGQPQHF
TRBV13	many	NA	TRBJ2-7	TGTGCCAGCAGCGCTACGACGGTTTCCGAGCAGTACTTC	CASSATTVSEQYF
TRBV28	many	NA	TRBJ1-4	TGTGCCAGCAGTTTCCGTCTATGGAGGGCCCGAACTAATGAAAAACTGTTTTTT	CASSFRLWRARTNEKLFF
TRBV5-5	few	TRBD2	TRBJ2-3	TGTGCCAGCAGCTTGGCCAAGCTAGCGGGAGGCCCAACTAGCACAGATACGCAGTATTTT	CASSLAKLAGGPTSTDTQYF
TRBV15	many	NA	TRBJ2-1	TGTGCCACCAGCAGAGTTGGGCTACGGGGGATCGATTCTGAGCAGTTCTTC	CATSRVGLRGIDSEQFF
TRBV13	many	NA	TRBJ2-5	TGTGCCAGCAACCGTTTGAGGGAGGAGGAGACCCAGTACTTC	CASNRLREEETQYF
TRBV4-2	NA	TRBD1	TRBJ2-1	TGTGCCAGCAGCCAAGGGGGGACAGGGGATCGGGGATCCTACAATGAGCAGTTCTTC	CASSQGGTGDRGSYNEQFF
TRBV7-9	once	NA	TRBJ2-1	TGTGCCAGCAGCTTAGCGAGTGGTGTCTTATACAATGAGCAGTTCTTC	CASSLASGVLYNEQFF
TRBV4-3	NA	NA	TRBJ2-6	TGCGCCAGCAGCCAAGAGGCCCCTTTCTCTGGGGCCAACGTCCTGACTTTC	CASSQEAPFSGANVLTF
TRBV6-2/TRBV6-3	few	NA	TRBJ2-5	TGTGCCAGCAGTTACTCGAAGGGGCAAGAGACCCAGTACTTC	CASSYSKGQETQYF
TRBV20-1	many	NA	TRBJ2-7	TGCAGTGCTAGAGATCCAGGCGGAGTAAACTACGAGCAGTACTTC	CSARDPGGVNYEQYF
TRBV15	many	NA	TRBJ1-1	TGTGCCACCAGCAGAAGAGCACTGGGACGGGAGAACACTGAAGCTTTCTTT	CATSRRALGRENTEAFF
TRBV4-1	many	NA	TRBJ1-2	TGCGCCAGCAGCCAAGTTTTTGGTTCAGTAGCTAGGGGAAAGGGCTACACCTTC	CASSQVFGSVARGKGYTF
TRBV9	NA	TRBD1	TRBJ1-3	TGTGCCAGCAGCTCCGGGACAGGGCCGACTGGAAACACCATATATTTT	CASSSGTGPTGNTIYF
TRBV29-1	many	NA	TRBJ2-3	TGCAGCCTGTCTGTATCGGCAGATACGCAGTATTTT	CSLSVSADTQYF
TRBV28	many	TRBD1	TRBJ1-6	TGTGCCAGCAGTTTATCGGACAGGGCGCTCCACTTT	CASSLSDRALHF
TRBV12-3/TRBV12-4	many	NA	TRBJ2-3	TGTGCCAGCAGTTTGTTAGGGAGCAACACAGATACGCAGTATTTT	CASSLLGSNTDTQYF
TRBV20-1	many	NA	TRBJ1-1	TGCAGTGCTAGAGATACGGAACCCAGGGGAGCTTTCTTT	CSARDTEPRGAFF
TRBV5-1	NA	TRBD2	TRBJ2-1	TGCGCCAGCAAACGACTAGCGTCCTACAATGAGCAGTTCTTC	CASKRLASYNEQFF
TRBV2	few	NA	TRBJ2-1	TGTGCCAGCAGGGAGACAGAACATATATCCTACAATGAGCAGTTCTTC	CASRETEHISYNEQFF
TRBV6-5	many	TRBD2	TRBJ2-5	TGTGCCAGCAGTTACGGGGCTAGCGGGACCCAAGAGACCCAGTACTTC	CASSYGASGTQETQYF
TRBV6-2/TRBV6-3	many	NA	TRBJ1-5	TGTGCCAGCACCACAGGGAGACGGCCCCAGCATTTT	CASTTGRRPQHF
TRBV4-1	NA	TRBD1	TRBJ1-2	TGCGCCAGCAGCACCCTTTCAGGGGGCGTTGGCTACACCTTC	CASSTLSGGVGYTF
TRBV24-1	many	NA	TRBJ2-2	TGTGCCACCAGTGATGTGAAGGGGCCGGGGGACACCGGGGAGCTGTTTTTT	CATSDVKGPGDTGELFF
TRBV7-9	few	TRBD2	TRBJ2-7	TGTGCCAGCAGCTCAGGGACTAGCGGGACCATCCCTTCCTACGAGCAGTACTTC	CASSSGTSGTIPSYEQYF
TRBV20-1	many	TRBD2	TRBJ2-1	TGCAGTGCCCCCGGACTAGCGGGAGTCAATGAGCAGTTCTTC	CSAPGLAGVNEQFF
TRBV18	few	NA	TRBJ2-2	TGTGCCAGCTCACCAGGAGGGCATGGCGGGGAGCTGTTTTTT	CASSPGGHGGELFF
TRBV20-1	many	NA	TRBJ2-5	TGCAGTGCTAGAGGAATTGCCGGACAAGAGACCCAGTACTTC	CSARGIAGQETQYF
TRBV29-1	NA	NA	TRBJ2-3	TGCAGCGTTGAAGATCACTACTGGGGCCAAAGCACAGATACGCAGTATTTT	CSVEDHYWGQSTDTQYF
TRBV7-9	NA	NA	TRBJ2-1	TGTGCCAGCAGCTTCGGGGACATCTGGAATGAGCAGTTCTTC	CASSFGDIWNEQFF
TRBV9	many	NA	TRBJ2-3	TGTGCCAGCAGCGATGGTGCCAATCCTAGCACAGATACGCAGTATTTT	CASSDGANPSTDTQYF
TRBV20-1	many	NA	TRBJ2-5	TGCAGTGCTAGGTCCGGGACCGACGCACGAGAGACCCAGTACTTC	CSARSGTDARETQYF